These 30 T cell receptor beta chains came from one sample sequenced in a study. MiXCR, applied by TCRdb to the 5' RACE reads, yields one record per CDR3 protein. The sample contains 5,000 to 7,500 distinct CDR3 sequences, approximately 60% of which appear only once. What was sequenced was tumor-infiltrating memory CD4+ T cells sorted from the breast tumor. Noted subset: memory CD4+ T cells, CD4+CD45RO+CD25-. These receptors were collected from a female donor with breast cancer.

The V gene is TRBV29-1, the J gene TRBJ2-7; TRBD2 matches 10 bases. The ends lost 7 bases at V and 9 bases at J; junction bases unmatched: 9. The CDR3 extends over 12 amino acids. The germline V gene has CDR1 SQVTM and CDR2 ANQGSEA. The CDR3 nucleotides read TGCAGCGCACGGCAGCTAGCGGGAGTGCAGTACTTC. This sequence encodes CSARQLAGVQYF.

V gene TRBV15 combines with J gene TRBJ1-4, with 9 bases identical to TRBD1. V lost 0 bases and J lost 6; bases outside the gene matches: 2. The length of the CDR3 is 15 residues. Germline values: CDR1 LNHNV, CDR2 YYDKDF (reference sequence). CDR3 sequence: CATSRDRTGDEKLFF. Written as DNA, the CDR3 is TGTGCCACCAGCAGAGATCGGACAGGGGATGAAAAACTGTTTTTT.

The chain couples TRBV12-3 or TRBV12-4 to TRBJ2-1, with 7 bases identical to TRBD2. Trimming at V came to 5 bases and at J to 4 bases, leaving 8 bases not matched to a gene. The CDR3 consists of 15 residues. The CDR3 spells CASSPSAGVYNEQFF. DNA of the CDR3: TGTGCCAGCAGTCCCTCGGCGGGAGTATACAATGAGCAGTTCTTC.

The chain combines TRBV6-1 with TRBJ2-5, with D perhaps matching TRBD2 (6 bases). The CDR3 runs 16 residues. The germline gives CDR1 MNHNS, CDR2 SASEGT. The ends were cut back, 7 bases at V and 5 bases at J, with 23 bases in the middle. The DNA for the CDR3 is TGTGCCAGCACCTCCAGGGAGGACTACCTATGGGAGACCCAGTACTTC. As protein: CASTSREDYLWETQYF.

The chain joins TRBV20-1 to TRBJ2-3; TRBD2 matches at 12 bases. The junction had 11 bases not matched to a gene; V was cut back by 2 bases and J by 5 bases. This CDR3 comprises 17 residues. CDR1 and CDR2 from the germline V gene are DFQATT and SNEGSKA (reference sequence). Here the CDR3 reads CSARYRASGRALDTQYF. The CDR3 region has the DNA TGCAGTGCTAGATATAGAGCTAGCGGGAGGGCCTTAGATACGCAGTATTTT.

This clonotype was counted only a few times. The gene calls are TRBV20-1 and TRBJ2-3; 8 positions match TRBD2. The CDR3 runs 16 residues. The J segment lost 5 bases and the V segment lost 3 bases, leaving 13 bases of the junction unmatched. Germline CDR1 DFQATT, CDR2 SNEGSKA (reference sequence). As DNA, the CDR3 is TGCAGTGCTAGCCCCACTGAGCGGGGGCCGGGAGATACGCAGTATTTT. Translated: CSASPTERGPGDTQYF.

The chain recombines TRBV12-3 or TRBV12-4 with TRBJ2-1, with 12 bases fitting TRBD2. The CDR3 extends over 14 amino acids. V lost 2 bases, J lost 12 bases, and 5 bases stayed unmatched. CDR3 region: CASSLTLAGGGQFF. CDR3 nucleotides: TGTGCCAGCAGTTTAACGCTAGCGGGAGGGGGGCAGTTCTTC.

This clonotype was picked up one time. The V and J genes are TRBV18 and TRBJ1-3, with D hard to call. The V and J ends lost 1 base and 4 bases respectively, with 14 bases between them. There are 16 residues in the CDR3. Germline values: CDR1 KGHSH, CDR2 LQKENI. The CDR3 is CASSPRAAAEGNTIYF. The CDR3 DNA is TGTGCCAGCTCACCACGGGCAGCCGCCGAGGGAAACACCATATATTTT. Full variable domain (missing parts from reference TRBV18 and TRBJ1-3): NAGVMQNPRHLVRRRGQEARLRCSPMKGHSHVYWYRQLPEEGLKFMVYLQKENIIDESGMPKERFSAEFPKEGPSILRIQQVVRGDSAAYFCASSPRAAAEGNTIYFGEGSWLTVV.

The gene calls are TRBV7-9 and TRBJ2-7; unclear D gene. The CDR3 is made up of 15 amino acids. Germline V lookup: CDR1 SEHNR, CDR2 FQNEAQ (reference sequence). With 1 base removed from V and 3 bases from J, the gap between germline ends came to 13 bases. The CDR3 coding sequence is TGTGCCAGCAGCTTAGGCCCAGCCGCCTTCTACGAGCAGTACTTC. Its translation: CASSLGPAAFYEQYF. The full variable domain, its missing parts supplied by reference TRBV7-9 and TRBJ2-7, is DTGVSQNPRHKITKRGQNVTFRCDPISEHNRLYWYRQTLGQGPEFLTYFQNEAQLEKSRLLSDRFSAERPKGSFSTLEIQRTEQGDSAMYLCASSLGPAAFYEQYFGPGTRLTVT.

This clonotype was detected a few times. The chain combines TRBV7-3 with TRBJ2-1; 10 nucleotides agree with TRBD2. Germline CDR1 SGHTA, CDR2 FQGTGA. J lost 8 bases, V lost 5 bases, and 6 bases had no gene match. The CDR3 contains 14 residues. This CDR3 reads CASSGGLASDEQFF. In DNA, the CDR3 is TGTGCCAGCAGCGGGGGACTAGCGAGCGATGAGCAGTTCTTC.

The chain is built from TRBV6-5 and TRBJ2-1; no clear D gene. The germline V and J ends were trimmed by 6 bases and 3 bases, with 12 bases remaining between them. The V gene's germline CDR1 is MNHEY and CDR2 SVGAGI. The CDR3 length is 14 residues. CDR3: CASRMMGDYNEQFF. The CDR3 region has the DNA TGTGCCAGCAGGATGATGGGTGACTACAATGAGCAGTTCTTC.

The chain has TRBV20-1 and TRBJ1-6; D gene unclear. The CDR3 extends over 13 amino acids. CDR1 is DFQATT and CDR2 is SNEGSKA in the germline V gene (reference sequence). The V gene lost 6 bases and the J gene lost 10 bases, with 16 bases spanning the gap. As DNA, the CDR3 is TGCAGTGCCGGCCCGGTCTCGGGATCACCCCTCCACTTT. Protein product: CSAGPVSGSPLHF.

This clonotype was found a few times. The V gene is TRBV10-3, the J gene TRBJ1-5, with D hard to call. V shed 3 bases and J shed 4 bases, with 7 bases lying between them. The CDR3 consists of 13 residues. Germline-derived CDR1 and CDR2 are ENHRY and SYGVKD. The CDR3 loop is CAISENENQPQHF. The CDR3 bases are TGTGCCATCAGTGAAAACGAGAATCAGCCCCAGCATTTT.

This clonotype appeared a few times. This rearrangement joins TRBV12-2 to TRBJ1-5; the table calls TRBD1, which could not be checked here. TRBV12-2 is designated a pseudogene. The CDR3 loop spans 16 amino acids. The CDR3 DNA reads TGTGCAAGTCGCCGAATCCCCGACAGGCCCAATCAGCCCCAGCATTTT. Protein product: CASRRIPDRPNQPQHF.

The gene calls are TRBV5-1 and TRBJ2-1; D remains unclear. The CDR3 length is 15 residues. The germline V and J ends were trimmed by 0 bases and 3 bases, with 10 bases remaining between them. Germline V gives CDR1 SGHRS, CDR2 YFSETQ. DNA for the CDR3: TGCGCCAGCAGCTTGGACCGGGCTGTCTACAATGAGCAGTTCTTC. Protein sequence: CASSLDRAVYNEQFF.

V gene TRBV3-1 combines with J gene TRBJ1-1, with D hard to call. The CDR3 runs 13 residues. Trimming took off 0 bases at V and 11 bases at J, with 13 bases between the two ends. Per the germline V gene, CDR1 is LGHDT and CDR2 is YNNKEL (reference sequence). CDR3 in amino acids: CASSQDRKRGAFF. The CDR3 bases are TGTGCCAGCAGCCAAGATCGGAAACGTGGGGCTTTCTTT.

This clonotype was counted a few times. The V call is TRBV7-8, the J call TRBJ2-3; D is ambiguous. V lost 4 bases and J 0 bases, leaving 11 bases between the germline ends. CDR3 length: 15 residues. CDR1 is SGHVS and CDR2 is FQNEAQ in the germline V gene. CDR3 coding DNA: TGTGCCAGCAGCTACCGACAAACTAGCACAGATACGCAGTATTTT. Translating it yields CASSYRQTSTDTQYF.

DNA for the CDR3: TGCGCCAGCAGCGCCTCGGACAGATACTACGAGCAGTACTTC. As protein: CASSASDRYYEQYF. The V gene is TRBV5-1, the J gene TRBJ2-7, with a tentative D call TRBD1 (6 bases). The germline gives CDR1 SGHRS, CDR2 YFSETQ. The CDR3 is 14 residues long. V shed 4 bases and J shed 3 bases, with 14 bases lying between them. Looking up the rest from reference TRBV5-1 and TRBJ2-7 gives the full variable domain: KAGVTQTPRYLIKTRGQQVTLSCSPISGHRSVSWYQQTPGQGLQFLFEYFSETQRNKGNFPGRFSGRQFSNSRSEMNVSTLELGDSALYLCASSASDRYYEQYFGPGTRLTVT.

The gene calls are TRBV7-9 and TRBJ1-1; D not resolved. Germline V gene sequence: CDR1 SEHNR, CDR2 FQNEAQ (reference sequence). Trimming stripped 5 bases from V and 3 bases from J, with 7 bases between. CDR3 length: 12 amino acids. The CDR3 sequence: CASSQRHTEAFF. The CDR3 DNA reads as TGTGCCAGCAGCCAGAGACACACTGAAGCTTTCTTT. The full variable domain, in which reference TRBV7-9 and TRBJ1-1 provide the parts outside the CDR3, is DTGVSQNPRHKITKRGQNVTFRCDPISEHNRLYWYRQTLGQGPEFLTYFQNEAQLEKSRLLSDRFSAERPKGSFSTLEIQRTEQGDSAMYLCASSQRHTEAFFGQGTRLTVV.

This clonotype appeared once. The chain carries TRBV6-6 and TRBJ2-6; D gene unclear. The CDR3 loop spans 16 amino acids. V lost 5 bases to trimming and J lost 0 bases, with 11 bases between them. Germline CDR1 reads MNHNY; CDR2 reads SVGAGI (reference sequence). CDR3 nucleotides: TGTGCCAGCAGTACGCGGATGAGCTCTGGGGCCAACGTCCTGACTTTC. This codes for CASSTRMSSGANVLTF.

The genes are TRBV5-6 and TRBJ1-2; the D gene is possibly TRBD1 (5 bases). The CDR3 is 15 residues long. Germline V gives CDR1 SGHDT, CDR2 YYEEEE. Trimming removed 7 bases from V and 0 bases from J, with 16 bases in between. The chain's CDR3 is CASGLDAGPNYGYTF. CDR3 coding DNA: TGTGCCAGCGGCCTTGACGCGGGACCTAACTATGGCTACACCTTC.

This clonotype appeared once. The rearrangement uses TRBV6-5 and TRBJ2-3; D gene unclear. Per the germline V gene, CDR1 is MNHEY and CDR2 is SVGAGI. Trimming left V 7 bases short and J 6 bases short, with 8 bases between. The CDR3 has 11 amino acids. Here the CDR3 DNA reads TGTGCCAGCACTTCGGGTGATACGCAGTATTTT. It encodes CASTSGDTQYF.

This chain uses TRBV4-2 with TRBJ2-6, with a possible D match to TRBD2 (5 bases). This CDR3 comprises 14 residues. Trimming cost V 4 bases and J 1 base, with 5 bases left between them. Germline V lookup: CDR1 LGHNA, CDR2 YNFKEQ. CDR3 protein: CASSRGSGANVLTF. In nucleotides, the CDR3 is TGTGCCAGCAGCCGAGGGTCTGGGGCCAACGTCCTGACTTTC.

This clonotype was detected a few times. The CDR3 DNA is TGTGCCAGCAGCCCGGACAGCGATACGCAGTATTTT. Translation: CASSPDSDTQYF. The chain links TRBV9 to TRBJ2-3, with a tentative D call TRBD1 (6 bases). The CDR3 runs to 12 residues. With 4 bases removed from V and 6 bases from J, the gap between germline ends came to 9 bases. Germline CDR1 SGDLS, CDR2 YYNGEE.

The chain is built from TRBV20-1 and TRBJ1-1, with 8 bases matching TRBD1. The ends lost 5 bases at V and 3 bases at J; junction bases unmatched: 5. From germline, CDR1 is DFQATT and CDR2 SNEGSKA (reference sequence). The CDR3 sequence is 13 residues long. CDR3: CSAQIQGDTEAFF. In DNA, the CDR3 is TGCAGTGCTCAAATACAGGGGGACACTGAAGCTTTCTTT.

The chain has TRBV3-1 and TRBJ1-2; a possible D gene is TRBD1 (6 bases). The CDR3 covers 15 residues. The V gene's germline CDR1 is LGHDT and CDR2 YNNKEL (reference sequence). Trimming stripped 3 bases from V and 3 bases from J, with 14 bases between. CDR3 protein: CASSQGGAPDYGYTF. CDR3 DNA sequence: TGTGCCAGCAGCCAGGGGGGGGCGCCGGACTATGGCTACACCTTC.

This chain uses TRBV20-1 with TRBJ2-3; no clear D. The CDR3 sequence is 11 residues long. Germline loops: CDR1 DFQATT, CDR2 SNEGSKA (reference sequence). Here the CDR3 reads CSPEFQDTQYF. The CDR3 region has the DNA TGCAGCCCCGAGTTCCAAGATACGCAGTATTTT.

This clonotype was picked up a small number of times. CDR3 residues: CASSFQALNYGYTF. Here the CDR3 DNA reads TGTGCCAGCAGCTTTCAGGCGCTCAACTATGGCTACACCTTC. The chain has TRBV5-5 and TRBJ1-2; D is uncertain. CDR3 length equals 14 residues. V was cut by 2 bases and J by 2 bases, with 10 bases left in between. Germline loops: CDR1 SGHKS, CDR2 YYEKEE (reference sequence).

This clonotype was seen only once. V and J are TRBV7-8 and TRBJ1-2, with D perhaps matching TRBD1 (5 bases). This CDR3 spans 15 amino acids. Trimming removed 1 base from V and 0 bases from J, with 9 bases in between. Germline assignment: CDR1 SGHVS and CDR2 FQNEAQ. CDR3: CASSLVLGANYGYTF. The CDR3 DNA is TGTGCCAGCAGCTTAGTTCTGGGGGCTAACTATGGCTACACCTTC. Looking up the rest from reference TRBV7-8 and TRBJ1-2 gives the full variable domain: GAGVSQSPRYKVAKRGQDVALRCDPISGHVSLFWYQQALGQGPEFLTYFQNEAQLDKSGLPSDRFFAERPEGSVSTLKIQRTQQEDSAVYLCASSLVLGANYGYTFGSGTRLTVV.

The CDR3 nucleotides are TGTGCCAGCAGCTCTAAGGCGGGGCCCGCAGATACGCAGTATTTT. Protein sequence: CASSSKAGPADTQYF. The chain has TRBV7-2 and TRBJ2-3; D may be TRBD2 (6 bases). The V and J ends lost 4 bases and 4 bases respectively, with 15 bases between them. The germline V gene encodes CDR1 SGHTA and CDR2 FQGNSA. This CDR3 spans 15 amino acids.